A single sample gave rise to the 5 T cell receptor beta chains below, sequenced in a study of blood T cell repertoires in COVID-19 (dated by TCRdb to 2020 to 2021). To prepare the library, the immunoSEQ multiplex PCR assay was applied. The clones in this table, taken by TCRdb from immuneACCESS, are in-frame only. Not every clone is retained; where verified, under half of the shortfall comes from an unresolved V gene, and the cause of the rest is unknown. The sample table lists around 76,000 clones, around 91% of them with a count of one. The top ten constitute 5.8% of the sample. Sequencing used peripheral blood. These receptors all stem from a human donor in a cohort sampled during active COVID-19.

V and J are TRBV7-2 and TRBJ1-3; D gene ambiguous. From germline, CDR1 is SGHTA and CDR2 FQGNSA. The germline V and J ends were trimmed by 1 base and 0 bases, with 7 bases remaining between them. The CDR3 has 15 amino acids. The CDR3 DNA is TGTGCCAGCAGCTTAGGCGGGAACTCTGGAAACACCATATATTTT. This sequence encodes CASSLGGNSGNTIYF.

The V call is TRBV3-1 (or the pseudogene TRBV3-2), the J call TRBJ1-2; no definite D call. The V end lost 6 bases, the J end lost 6 bases, and 14 bases lay between the germline ends. This CDR3 comprises 13 residues. In germline, CDR1 is LGHDT, CDR2 YNNKEL (reference sequence). The CDR3 bases are TGTGCCAGCAGACCACCCTCCCGCGATGGCTACACCTTC. This codes for CASRPPSRDGYTF.

This chain links TRBV18 with TRBJ1-1; unclear D gene. Trimming pared 3 bases from V and 7 bases from J, leaving 18 bases between. This CDR3 contains 15 residues. Germline-derived CDR1 and CDR2 are KGHSH and LQKENI. CDR3: CASSPKTGNTNEAFF. CDR3 coding DNA: TGTGCCAGCTCACCTAAGACCGGGAACACTAATGAAGCTTTCTTT.

This rearrangement joins TRBV13 to TRBJ1-1; 8 bases align to TRBD1. Per germline, CDR1 PRHDT and CDR2 FYEKMQ (reference sequence). The CDR3 covers 16 residues. V lost 2 bases to trimming and J lost 8 bases; unmatched junction nucleotides: 13. For the CDR3, the DNA is TGTGCCAGCAGCTTAAGACGGCTGGACAGGGTCCAAGAAGCTTTCTTT. It is translated as CASSLRRLDRVQEAFF.

The CDR3 is CAISDTGNSPLHF. The DNA for the CDR3 is TGTGCCATCAGCGACACAGGGAATTCACCCCTCCACTTT. The chain carries TRBV10-3 and TRBJ1-6, with D possibly being TRBD1 (6 bases). There are 13 residues in the CDR3. Germline CDR1 ENHRY, CDR2 SYGVKD. Between the trimmed V and J ends, which lost 6 bases and 7 bases, there was a span of 10 bases.